The T cell receptor (beta chain) under discussion was sequenced for a study of graft-versus-host responses after intestinal transplantation. Germline V gene sequence: CDR1 MNHEY, CDR2 SMNVEV (reference sequence). The CDR3 spans 16 residues. Method: immunoSEQ multiplex PCR; TCRdb's copy keeps in-frame clones and lacks some. The data hold around 17,000 clones, with 80% observed a single time. Investigators treated the graft tissue so that it released intraepithelial and lamina propria lymphocytes. Here the sequenced sample was ileum tissue, taken just over 100 days after intestinal transplant. J is TRBJ2-5 and V is TRBV27; possibly TRBD1 for D (6 bases). The DNA matches TRBJ2-7 better at its end, which makes the J call doubtful. The TCR was taken from a human patient who received an intestinal transplant, so some T cells may come from the graft donor. CDR3 DNA sequence: TGTGCCAGCAGTTCCGCTCCGACAGGTACTCTGCACGAGCAGTACTTC. Translation: CASSSAPTGTLHEQYF.